The next 6 T cell receptor beta chains were all read from a single sample in a study of patients and donors after allogeneic stem cell transplantation (dated by TCRdb to 2018 to 2020). Library construction relied on RT-PCR. The data were produced on a NextSeq 550. TCRdb reran the public reads through fastp at Q25 and MiXCR, keeping productive beta chains. Rows with one shared CDR3 protein collapse into an entry with the most common genes and DNA. This sample is represented by some 230,000 distinct CDR3 sequences; around 14% of them were singletons. The ten largest clones add up to around a tenth of the sample. Input material: blood, either unsorted or a sorted T cell fraction (not recorded which). The receptors come from a human donor who was either an allogeneic HSCT recipient or a stem cell or donor lymphocyte infusion donor (not recorded which). It is not recorded whose cells these are; they may come from a transplant donor.

The chain joins TRBV7-2 to TRBJ2-1; 7 nucleotides agree with TRBD2. V was clipped by 5 bases and J by 9 bases; unmatched bases: 19. CDR1 is SGHTA and CDR2 is FQGNSA in the germline V gene. This CDR3 region has 17 residues. CDR3 DNA: TGTGCCAGCAGCCCTTCAGGACTAGAAGGGATAAGGGGTGAGCAGTTCTTC. Residues: CASSPSGLEGIRGEQFF.

This clonotype has more than one count but fewer than ten. V is TRBV20-1 and J is TRBJ2-3, with TRBD2 matching over 7 bases. With 6 bases clipped from V and 0 bases from J, the junction kept 12 bases outside the gene matches. CDR1 and CDR2 (germline): DFQATT, SNEGSKA (reference sequence). The CDR3 is 16 residues long. The CDR3: CSASAAGADSTDTQYF. CDR3 coding DNA: TGCAGTGCGTCGGCGGCGGGAGCCGATAGCACAGATACGCAGTATTTT.

Many counts were recorded for this clonotype. This chain joins TRBV3-1 and TRBJ2-7; D may be TRBD1 (6 bases). CDR3 length equals 14 residues. The germline V gene has CDR1 LGHDT and CDR2 YNNKEL (reference sequence). With 6 bases removed from V and 0 bases from J, the gap between germline ends came to 12 bases. CDR3 nucleotide sequence: TGTGCCAGCAGGGACCAGGGGAGCTCCTACGAGCAGTACTTC. Translated: CASRDQGSSYEQYF.

This clonotype was counted only a few times. The rearrangement uses TRBV7-3 and TRBJ1-6; TRBD1 matches at 8 bases. Trimming removed 4 bases from V and 5 bases from J; junction bases left unmatched: 4. Per germline, CDR1 SGHTA and CDR2 FQGTGA. The CDR3 extends over 15 amino acids. CDR3 protein: CASSSTGGNNSPLHF. Here the CDR3 DNA reads TGTGCCAGCAGCTCCACAGGGGGGAATAATTCACCCCTCCACTTT.

This clonotype has a handful of counts. The chain combines TRBV20-1 with TRBJ2-3, with TRBD1 as a possible D gene (5 bases). V was shortened by 1 base and J by 4 bases, with 12 bases between the two germline ends. Germline-derived CDR1 and CDR2 are DFQATT and SNEGSKA (reference sequence). CDR3 length: 14 residues. The CDR3 DNA follows: TGCAGTGCTAGAGTTTCCAGGGCGGCAGATACGCAGTATTTT. Translated: CSARVSRAADTQYF.

This clonotype was found many times. J is TRBJ1-5 and V is TRBV20-1; 7 nucleotides align to TRBD1. V trimming: 5 bases; J trimming: 4 bases; junction bases outside the gene matches: 11. CDR3 length: 15 residues. Per the germline V gene, CDR1 is DFQATT and CDR2 is SNEGSKA (reference sequence). The CDR3 protein is CSAPSPTGPNQPQHF. The CDR3, as DNA: TGCAGTGCTCCTTCACCGACAGGGCCGAATCAGCCCCAGCATTTT.